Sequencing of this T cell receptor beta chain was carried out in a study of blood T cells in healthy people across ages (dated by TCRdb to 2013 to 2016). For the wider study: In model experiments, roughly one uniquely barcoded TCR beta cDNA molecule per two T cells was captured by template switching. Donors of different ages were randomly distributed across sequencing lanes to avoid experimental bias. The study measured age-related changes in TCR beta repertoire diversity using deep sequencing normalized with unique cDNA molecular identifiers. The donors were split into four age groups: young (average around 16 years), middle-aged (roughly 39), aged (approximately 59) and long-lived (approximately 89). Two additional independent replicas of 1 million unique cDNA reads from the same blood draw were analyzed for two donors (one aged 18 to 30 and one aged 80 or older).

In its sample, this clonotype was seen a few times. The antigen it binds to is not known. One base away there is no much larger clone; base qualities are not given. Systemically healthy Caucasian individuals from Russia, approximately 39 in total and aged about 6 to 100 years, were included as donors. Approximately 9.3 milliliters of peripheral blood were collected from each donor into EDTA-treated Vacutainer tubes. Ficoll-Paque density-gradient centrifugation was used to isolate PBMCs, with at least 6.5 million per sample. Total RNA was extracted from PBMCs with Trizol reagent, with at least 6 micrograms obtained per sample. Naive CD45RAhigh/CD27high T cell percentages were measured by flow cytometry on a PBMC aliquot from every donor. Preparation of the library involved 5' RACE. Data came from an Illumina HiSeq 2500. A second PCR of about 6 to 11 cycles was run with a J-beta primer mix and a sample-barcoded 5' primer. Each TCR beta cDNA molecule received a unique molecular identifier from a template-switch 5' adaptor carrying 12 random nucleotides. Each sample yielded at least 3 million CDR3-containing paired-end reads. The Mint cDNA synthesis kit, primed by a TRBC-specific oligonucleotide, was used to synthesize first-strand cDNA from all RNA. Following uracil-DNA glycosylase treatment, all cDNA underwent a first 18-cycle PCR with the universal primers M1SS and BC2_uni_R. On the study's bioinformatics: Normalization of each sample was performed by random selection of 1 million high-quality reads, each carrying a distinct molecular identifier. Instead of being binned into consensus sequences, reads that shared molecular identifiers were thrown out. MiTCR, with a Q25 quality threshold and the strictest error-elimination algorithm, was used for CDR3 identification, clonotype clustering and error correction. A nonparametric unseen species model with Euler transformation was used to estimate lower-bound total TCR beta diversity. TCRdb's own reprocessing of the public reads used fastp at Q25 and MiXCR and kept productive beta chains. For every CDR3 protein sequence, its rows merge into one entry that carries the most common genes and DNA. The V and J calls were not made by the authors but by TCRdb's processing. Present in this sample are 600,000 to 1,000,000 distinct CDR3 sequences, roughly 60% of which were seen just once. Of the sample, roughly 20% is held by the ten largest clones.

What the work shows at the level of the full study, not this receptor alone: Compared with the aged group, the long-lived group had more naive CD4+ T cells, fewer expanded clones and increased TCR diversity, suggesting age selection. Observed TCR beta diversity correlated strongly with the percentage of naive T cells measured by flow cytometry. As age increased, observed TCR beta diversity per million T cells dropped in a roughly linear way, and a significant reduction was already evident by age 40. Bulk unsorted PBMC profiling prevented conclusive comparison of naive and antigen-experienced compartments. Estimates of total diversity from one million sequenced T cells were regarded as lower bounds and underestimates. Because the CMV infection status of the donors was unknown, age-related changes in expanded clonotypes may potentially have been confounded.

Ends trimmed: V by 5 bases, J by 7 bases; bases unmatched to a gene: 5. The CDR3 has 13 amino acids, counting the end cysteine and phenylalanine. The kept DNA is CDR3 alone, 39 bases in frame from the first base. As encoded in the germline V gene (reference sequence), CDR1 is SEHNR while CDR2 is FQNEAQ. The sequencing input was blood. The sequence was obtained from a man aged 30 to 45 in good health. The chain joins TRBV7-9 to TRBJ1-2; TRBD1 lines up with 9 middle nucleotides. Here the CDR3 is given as CASSQGQGGGYTF. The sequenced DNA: TGTGCCAGCAGCCAGGGACAGGGCGGTGGCTACACCTTC.